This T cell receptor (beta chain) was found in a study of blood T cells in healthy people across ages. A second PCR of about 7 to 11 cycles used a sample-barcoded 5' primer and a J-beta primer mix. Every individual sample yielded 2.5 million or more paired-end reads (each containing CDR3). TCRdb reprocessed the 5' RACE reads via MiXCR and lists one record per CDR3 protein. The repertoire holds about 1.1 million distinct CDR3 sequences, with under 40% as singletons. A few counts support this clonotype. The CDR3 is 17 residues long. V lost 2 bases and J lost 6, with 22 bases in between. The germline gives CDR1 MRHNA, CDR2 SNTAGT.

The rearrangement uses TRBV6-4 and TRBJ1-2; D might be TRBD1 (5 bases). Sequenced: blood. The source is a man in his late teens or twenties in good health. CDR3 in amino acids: CASSDQGRSGQFHGYTF. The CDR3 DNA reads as TGTGCCAGCAGTGACCAGGGAAGGAGTGGCCAATTCCATGGCTACACCTTC.